The clone carrying this TCR beta chain was seen a few times. The antigen is unknown. V was pared by 2 bases and J by 2 bases, with 9 bases between. Germline V gene sequence: CDR1 DFQATT, CDR2 SNEGSKA (reference sequence). This CDR3 has 13 residues. These data originate in a study of blood T cells in healthy people across ages. Points from the study as a whole: There were more naive CD4+ cells and higher diversity in long-lived donors than in aged donors.

Together with a sample-barcoded 5' primer, a J-beta primer mix was included in a second PCR lasting about 7 to 12 cycles. With 12 random nucleotides, a template-switch adaptor tagged each individual cDNA molecule. Each sample yielded at least 2.5 million CDR3-containing paired-end reads. Each CDR3 protein is one row after TCRdb ran MiXCR on the 5' RACE reads. The data hold 910,000 or so distinct CDR3 sequences, with roughly half observed a single time. Healthy Caucasian individuals from Russia aged 6 to 90 served as donors. The sequenced sample was blood. The V gene is TRBV20-1, the J gene TRBJ1-2; the D is unclear. The receptor's source is a woman aged 55-69 years in good health. CDR3 protein: CSARPGRNYGYTF. CDR3 in DNA: TGCAGTGCTAGACCCGGACGGAACTATGGCTACACCTTC.